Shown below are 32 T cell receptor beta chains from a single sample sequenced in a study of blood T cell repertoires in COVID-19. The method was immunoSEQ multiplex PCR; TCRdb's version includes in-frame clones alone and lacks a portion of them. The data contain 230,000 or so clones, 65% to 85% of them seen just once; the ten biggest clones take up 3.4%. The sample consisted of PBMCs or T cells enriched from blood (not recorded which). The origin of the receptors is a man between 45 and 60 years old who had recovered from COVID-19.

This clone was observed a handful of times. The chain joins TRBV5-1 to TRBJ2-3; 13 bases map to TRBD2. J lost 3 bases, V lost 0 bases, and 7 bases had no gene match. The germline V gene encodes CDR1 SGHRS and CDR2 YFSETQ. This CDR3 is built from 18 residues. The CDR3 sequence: CASSLALGTSGKTDTQYF. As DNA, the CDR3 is TGCGCCAGCAGCTTGGCCCTCGGGACTAGCGGGAAGACAGATACGCAGTATTTT.

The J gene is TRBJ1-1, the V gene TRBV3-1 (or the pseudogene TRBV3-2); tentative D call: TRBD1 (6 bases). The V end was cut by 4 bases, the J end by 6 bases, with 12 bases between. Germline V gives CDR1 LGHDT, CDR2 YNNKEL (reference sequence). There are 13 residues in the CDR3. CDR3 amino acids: CASSRWQGPEAFF. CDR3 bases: TGTGCCAGCAGCCGCTGGCAGGGGCCTGAAGCTTTCTTT.

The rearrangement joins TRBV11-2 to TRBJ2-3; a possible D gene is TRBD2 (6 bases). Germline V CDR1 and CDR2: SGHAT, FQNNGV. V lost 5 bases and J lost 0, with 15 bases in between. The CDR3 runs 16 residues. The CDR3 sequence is CASSGQLGLSTDTQYF. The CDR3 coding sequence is TGTGCCAGCAGCGGTCAACTGGGACTCAGCACAGATACGCAGTATTTT.

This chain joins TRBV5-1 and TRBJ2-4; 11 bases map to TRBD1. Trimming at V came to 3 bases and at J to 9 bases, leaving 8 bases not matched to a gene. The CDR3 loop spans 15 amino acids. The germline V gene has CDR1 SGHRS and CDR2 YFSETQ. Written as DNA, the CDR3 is TGCGCCAGCAGCTCGACTGGACAGGGGGCAGGCATTCAGTACTTC. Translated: CASSSTGQGAGIQYF.

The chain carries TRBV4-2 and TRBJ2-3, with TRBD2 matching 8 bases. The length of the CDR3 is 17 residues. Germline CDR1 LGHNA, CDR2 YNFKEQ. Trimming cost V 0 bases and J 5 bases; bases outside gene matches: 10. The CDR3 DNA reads TGTGCCAGCAGCCAAGATCCCCGGGGGGGAGGGGGAGATACGCAGTATTTT. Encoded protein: CASSQDPRGGGGDTQYF.

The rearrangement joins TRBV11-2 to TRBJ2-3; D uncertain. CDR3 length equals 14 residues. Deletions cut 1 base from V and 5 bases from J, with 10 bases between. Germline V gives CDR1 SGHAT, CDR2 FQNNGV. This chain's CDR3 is CASSLVSGLDTQYF. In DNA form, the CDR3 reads TGTGCCAGCAGCTTAGTTTCAGGCCTAGATACGCAGTATTTT.

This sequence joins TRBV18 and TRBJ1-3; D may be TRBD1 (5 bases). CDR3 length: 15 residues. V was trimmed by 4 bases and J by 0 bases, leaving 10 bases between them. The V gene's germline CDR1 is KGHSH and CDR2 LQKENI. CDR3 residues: CASSRSDISGNTIYF. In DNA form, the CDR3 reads TGTGCCAGCTCACGCTCGGACATCTCTGGAAACACCATATATTTT.

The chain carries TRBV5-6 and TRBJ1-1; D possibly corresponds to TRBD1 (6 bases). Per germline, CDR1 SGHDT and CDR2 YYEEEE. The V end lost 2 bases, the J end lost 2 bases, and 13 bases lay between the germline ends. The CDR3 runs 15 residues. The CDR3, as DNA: TGTGCCAGCAGCTTACTCGACAGGACCAACACTGAAGCTTTCTTT. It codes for CASSLLDRTNTEAFF. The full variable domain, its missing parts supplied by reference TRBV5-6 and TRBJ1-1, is DAGVTQSPTHLIKTRGQQVTLRCSPKSGHDTVSWYQQALGQGPQFIFQYYEEEERQRGNFPDRFSGHQFPNYSSELNVNALLLGDSALYLCASSLLDRTNTEAFFGQGTRLTVV.

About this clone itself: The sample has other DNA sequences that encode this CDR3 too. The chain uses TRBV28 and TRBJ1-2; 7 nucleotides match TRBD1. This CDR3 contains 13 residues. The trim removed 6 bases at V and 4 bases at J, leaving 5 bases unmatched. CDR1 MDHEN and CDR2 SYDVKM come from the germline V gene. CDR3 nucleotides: TGTGCCAGCAGACCCGGGACAGCCTATGGCTACACCTTC. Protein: CASRPGTAYGYTF.

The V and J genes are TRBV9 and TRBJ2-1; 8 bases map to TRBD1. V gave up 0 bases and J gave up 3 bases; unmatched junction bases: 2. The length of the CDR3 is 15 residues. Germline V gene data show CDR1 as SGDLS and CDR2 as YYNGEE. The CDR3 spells CASSVEGQVYNEQFF. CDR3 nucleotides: TGTGCCAGCAGCGTAGAGGGACAGGTCTACAATGAGCAGTTCTTC.

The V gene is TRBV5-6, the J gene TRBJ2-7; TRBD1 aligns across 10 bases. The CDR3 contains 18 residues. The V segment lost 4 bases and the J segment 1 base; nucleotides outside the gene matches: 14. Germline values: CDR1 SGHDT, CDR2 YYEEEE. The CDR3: CASSQSPGQGSSSYEQYF. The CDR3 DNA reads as TGTGCCAGCAGCCAAAGTCCGGGACAGGGGTCCAGTTCCTACGAGCAGTACTTC.

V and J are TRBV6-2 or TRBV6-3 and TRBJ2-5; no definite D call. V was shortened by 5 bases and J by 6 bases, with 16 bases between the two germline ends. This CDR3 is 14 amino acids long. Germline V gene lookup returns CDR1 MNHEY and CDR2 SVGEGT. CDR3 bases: TGTGCCAGCAGTCGAGGTTCGGAGATCAAGACCCAGTACTTC. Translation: CASSRGSEIKTQYF.

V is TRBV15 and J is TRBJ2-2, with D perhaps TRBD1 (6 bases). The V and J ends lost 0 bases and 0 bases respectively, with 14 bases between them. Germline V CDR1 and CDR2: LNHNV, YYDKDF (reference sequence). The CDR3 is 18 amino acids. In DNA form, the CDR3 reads TGTGCCACCAGCAGAGATCCAACAGGGATTCCGAACACCGGGGAGCTGTTTTTT. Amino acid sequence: CATSRDPTGIPNTGELFF.

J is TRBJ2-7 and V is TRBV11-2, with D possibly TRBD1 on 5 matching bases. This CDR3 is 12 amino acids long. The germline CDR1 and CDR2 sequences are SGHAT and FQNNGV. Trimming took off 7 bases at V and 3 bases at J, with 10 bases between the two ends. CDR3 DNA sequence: TGTGCCAGCACCGGAGACAGCTACGAGCAGTACTTC. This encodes CASTGDSYEQYF.

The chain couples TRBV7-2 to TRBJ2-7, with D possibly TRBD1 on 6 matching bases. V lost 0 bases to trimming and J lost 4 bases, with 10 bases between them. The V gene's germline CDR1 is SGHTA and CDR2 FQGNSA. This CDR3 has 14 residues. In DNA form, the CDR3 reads TGTGCCAGCAGCTTAGCTACAGGGTTGTACGAGCAGTACTTC. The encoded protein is CASSLATGLYEQYF.

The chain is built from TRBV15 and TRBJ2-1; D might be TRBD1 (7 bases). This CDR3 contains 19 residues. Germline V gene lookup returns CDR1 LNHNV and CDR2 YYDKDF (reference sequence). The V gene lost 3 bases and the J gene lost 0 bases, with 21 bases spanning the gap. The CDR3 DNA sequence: TGTGCCACCAGCAGGGAGGGGGCGGCACTTCGAAGCTCCTACAATGAGCAGTTCTTC. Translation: CATSREGAALRSSYNEQFF.

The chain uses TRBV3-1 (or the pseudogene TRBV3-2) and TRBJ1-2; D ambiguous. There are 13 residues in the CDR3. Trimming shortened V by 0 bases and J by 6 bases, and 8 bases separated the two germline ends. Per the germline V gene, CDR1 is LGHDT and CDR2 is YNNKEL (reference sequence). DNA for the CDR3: TGTGCCAGCAGCCAAGACCCGAGCCATGGCTACACCTTC. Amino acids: CASSQDPSHGYTF.

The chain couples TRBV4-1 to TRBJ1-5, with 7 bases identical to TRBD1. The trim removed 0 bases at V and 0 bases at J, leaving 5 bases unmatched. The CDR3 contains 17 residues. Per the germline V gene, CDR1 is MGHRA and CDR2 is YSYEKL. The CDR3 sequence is CASSQEFQGVSNQPQHF. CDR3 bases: TGCGCCAGCAGCCAAGAATTCCAGGGGGTTAGCAATCAGCCCCAGCATTTT.

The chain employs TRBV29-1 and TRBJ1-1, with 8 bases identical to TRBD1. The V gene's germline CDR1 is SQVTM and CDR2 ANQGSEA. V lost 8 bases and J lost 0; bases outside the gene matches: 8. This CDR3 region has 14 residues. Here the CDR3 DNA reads TGCAGCCTGATGACAGGGGCCCTGAACACTGAAGCTTTCTTT. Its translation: CSLMTGALNTEAFF.

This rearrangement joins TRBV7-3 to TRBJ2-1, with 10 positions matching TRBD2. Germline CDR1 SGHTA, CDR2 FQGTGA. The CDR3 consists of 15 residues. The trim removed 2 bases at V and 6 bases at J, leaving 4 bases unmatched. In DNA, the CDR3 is TGTGCCAGCAGCTTAGGTACTAGCGGGATCAATGAGCAGTTCTTC. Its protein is CASSLGTSGINEQFF.

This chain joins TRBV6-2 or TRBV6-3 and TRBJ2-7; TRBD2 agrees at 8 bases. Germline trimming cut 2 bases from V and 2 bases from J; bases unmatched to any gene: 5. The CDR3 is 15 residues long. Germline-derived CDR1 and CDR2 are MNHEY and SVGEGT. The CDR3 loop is CASSYRTSSPYEQYF. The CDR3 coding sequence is TGTGCCAGCAGTTACCGGACTAGCTCTCCCTACGAGCAGTACTTC.

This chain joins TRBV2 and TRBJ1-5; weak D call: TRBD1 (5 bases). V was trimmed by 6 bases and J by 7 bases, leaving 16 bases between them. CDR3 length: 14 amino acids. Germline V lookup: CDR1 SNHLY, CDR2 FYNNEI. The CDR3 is CASSQARRGQPQHF. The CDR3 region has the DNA TGTGCCAGCAGCCAGGCCCGACGGGGGCAGCCCCAGCATTTT.

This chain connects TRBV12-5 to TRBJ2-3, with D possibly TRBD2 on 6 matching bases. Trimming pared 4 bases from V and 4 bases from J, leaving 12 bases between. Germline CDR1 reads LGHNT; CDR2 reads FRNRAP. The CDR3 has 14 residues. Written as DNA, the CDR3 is TGTGCTAGTGGTTATGAGGGGAGGTCAGATACGCAGTATTTT. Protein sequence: CASGYEGRSDTQYF. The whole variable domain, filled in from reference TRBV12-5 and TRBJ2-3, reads DARVTQTPRHKVTEMGQEVTMRCQPILGHNTVFWYRQTMMQGLELLAYFRNRAPLDDSGMPKDRFSAEMPDATLATLKIQPSEPRDSAVYFCASGYEGRSDTQYFGPGTRLTVL.

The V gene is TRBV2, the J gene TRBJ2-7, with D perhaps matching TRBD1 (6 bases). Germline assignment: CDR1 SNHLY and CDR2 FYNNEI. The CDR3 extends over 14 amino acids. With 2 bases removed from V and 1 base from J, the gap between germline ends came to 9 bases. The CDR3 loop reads CASSELQGSYEQYF. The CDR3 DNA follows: TGTGCCAGCAGTGAACTTCAGGGGTCCTACGAGCAGTACTTC. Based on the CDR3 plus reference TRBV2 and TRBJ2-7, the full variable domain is EPEVTQTPSHQVTQMGQEVILRCVPISNHLYFYWYRQILGQKVEFLVSFYNNEISEKSEIFDDQFSVERPDGSNFTLKIRSTKLEDSAMYFCASSELQGSYEQYFGPGTRLTVT.

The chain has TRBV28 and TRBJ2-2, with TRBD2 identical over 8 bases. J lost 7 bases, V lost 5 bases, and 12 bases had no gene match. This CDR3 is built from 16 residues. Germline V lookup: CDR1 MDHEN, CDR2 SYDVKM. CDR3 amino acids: CASSAAEAGAVGELFF. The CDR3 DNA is TGTGCCAGCAGTGCGGCGGAAGCGGGAGCGGTCGGGGAGCTGTTTTTT.

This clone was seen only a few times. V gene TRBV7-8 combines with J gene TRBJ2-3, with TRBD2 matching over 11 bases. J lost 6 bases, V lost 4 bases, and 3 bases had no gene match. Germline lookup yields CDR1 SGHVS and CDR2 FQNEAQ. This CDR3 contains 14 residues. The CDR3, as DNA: TGTGCCAGCAGCTCAAGGACTAGCGGGGATACGCAGTATTTT. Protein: CASSSRTSGDTQYF.

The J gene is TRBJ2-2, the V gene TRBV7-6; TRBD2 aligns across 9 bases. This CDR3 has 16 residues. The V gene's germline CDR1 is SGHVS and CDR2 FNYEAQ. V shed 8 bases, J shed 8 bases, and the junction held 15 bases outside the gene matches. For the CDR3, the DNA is TGTGCCAGCGGGACCGCGGGGGGGCAGAGCATTGGGGAGCTGTTTTTT. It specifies CASGTAGGQSIGELFF.

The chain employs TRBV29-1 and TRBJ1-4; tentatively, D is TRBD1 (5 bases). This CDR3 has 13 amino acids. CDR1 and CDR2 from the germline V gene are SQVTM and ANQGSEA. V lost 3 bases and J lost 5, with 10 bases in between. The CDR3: CSVEVAGNEKLFF. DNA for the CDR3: TGCAGCGTTGAGGTTGCAGGGAATGAAAAACTGTTTTTT.

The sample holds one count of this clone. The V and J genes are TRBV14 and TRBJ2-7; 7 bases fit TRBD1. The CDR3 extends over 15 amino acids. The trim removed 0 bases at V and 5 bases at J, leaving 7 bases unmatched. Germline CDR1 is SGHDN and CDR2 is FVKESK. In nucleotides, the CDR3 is TGTGCCAGCAGCCAAGAAGGGACAGTCCTTAACGAGCAGTACTTC. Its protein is CASSQEGTVLNEQYF.

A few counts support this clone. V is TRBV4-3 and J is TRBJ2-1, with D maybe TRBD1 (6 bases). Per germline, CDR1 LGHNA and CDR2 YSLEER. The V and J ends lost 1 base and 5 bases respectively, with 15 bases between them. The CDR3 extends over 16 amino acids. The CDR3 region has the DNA TGCGCCAGCAGCCAAGCAGGGGTTATAGACGACAATGAGCAGTTCTTC. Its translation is CASSQAGVIDDNEQFF.

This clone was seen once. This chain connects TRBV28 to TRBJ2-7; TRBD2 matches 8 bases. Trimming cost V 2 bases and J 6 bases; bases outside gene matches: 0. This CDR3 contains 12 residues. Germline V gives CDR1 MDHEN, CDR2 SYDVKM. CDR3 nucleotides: TGTGCCAGCAGTTTACTAGCGGGCGAGCAGTACTTC. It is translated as CASSLLAGEQYF.

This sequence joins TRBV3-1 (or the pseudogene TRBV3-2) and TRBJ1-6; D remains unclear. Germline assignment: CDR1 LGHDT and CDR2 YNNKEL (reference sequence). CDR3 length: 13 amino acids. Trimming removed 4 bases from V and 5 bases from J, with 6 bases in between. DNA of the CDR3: TGTGCCAGCAGCCCTCAGGATAATTCACCCCTCCACTTT. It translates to CASSPQDNSPLHF.